This T cell receptor beta chain was recovered during a study of CD8+ T cells in alopecia areata. The germline V gene encodes CDR1 KGHSH and CDR2 LQKENI. V gave up 5 bases and J gave up 0 bases, with 17 bases separating them. The length of the CDR3 is 16 residues. Once RNA had been extracted, it was reverse transcribed into cDNA to act as the sequencing template. The protocol was immunoSEQ multiplex PCR, while the TCRdb copy is restricted to in-frame clones and leaves out a portion. The sample carries some 110,000 clones, roughly two fifths recorded once. Sequenced sample: CD4+ T cells sorted from blood. The sequence was collected from a human donor with alopecia areata. This rearrangement joins TRBV18 to TRBJ2-7; D is ambiguous. The CDR3 bases are TGTGCCAGCTCAGAAACCAGCGTGGTCAGCTCCTACGAGCAGTACTTC. This sequence encodes CASSETSVVSSYEQYF. Full variable domain (missing parts from reference TRBV18 and TRBJ2-7): NAGVMQNPRHLVRRRGQEARLRCSPMKGHSHVYWYRQLPEEGLKFMVYLQKENIIDESGMPKERFSAEFPKEGPSILRIQQVVRGDSAAYFCASSETSVVSSYEQYFGPGTRLTVT.